These 26 T cell receptor beta chains were sequenced from one sample in a study of blood T cells in healthy people across ages. Together with a sample-barcoded 5' primer, a J-beta primer mix was included in a second PCR lasting about 6 to 11 cycles. MiXCR, run by TCRdb on the 5' RACE reads, gives a single entry per CDR3 protein. The sample lists 1.5 million to 2 million distinct CDR3 sequences; about two fifths were seen once. The sample comprised blood. These receptors were collected from a human donor in good health.

The rearrangement uses TRBV27 and TRBJ2-7; either TRBD1 or TRBD2 may fit D (5 bases each). CDR1 and CDR2 from the germline V gene are MNHEY and SMNVEV (reference sequence). V was trimmed by 7 bases and J by 5 bases, leaving 18 bases between them. The CDR3 is made up of 14 amino acids. CDR3 sequence reads: CASKVGGLVNEQYF. CDR3 bases: TGTGCCAGCAAAGTTGGGGGATTGGTAAACGAGCAGTACTTC.

On this clonotype: The germline gene is not matched at one end of the junction; a read error may be the cause. The genes are TRBV5-5 and TRBJ1-2; D unresolved. Germline loops: CDR1 SGHKS, CDR2 YYEKEE (reference sequence). The CDR3 has 13 amino acids. The CDR3 is CARSLAGYNGYTF. Written as DNA, the CDR3 is TGTGCCCGCAGCTTGGCGGGATATAACGGCTACACCTTC.

This clonotype was detected a few times. The V gene is TRBV7-2, the J gene TRBJ2-3; 8 bases map to TRBD1. Germline values: CDR1 SGHTA, CDR2 FQGNSA. The CDR3 runs 15 residues. The V gene end was trimmed by 1 base and the J gene end by 13 bases; junction bases not matched to a gene: 13. The CDR3 here is CASSLGGQVFLPEYF. The CDR3 bases are TGTGCCAGCAGCTTAGGGGGACAGGTATTCTTACCGGAGTATTTT. Based on the CDR3 plus reference TRBV7-2 and TRBJ2-3, the full variable domain is GAGVSQSPSNKVTEKGKDVELRCDPISGHTALYWYRQSLGQGLEFLIYFQGNSAPDKSGLPSDRFSAERTGGSVSTLTIQRTQQEDSAVYLCASSLGGQVFLPEYFGPGTRLTVL.

V is TRBV2 and J is TRBJ1-5; D is unclear. V was shortened by 1 base and J by 4 bases, with 8 bases between the two germline ends. This CDR3 comprises 14 residues. Looked up from germline, CDR1 is SNHLY and CDR2 is FYNNEI. The DNA for the CDR3 is TGTGCCAGCAGTGAAGGGTGGGATAATCAGCCCCAGCATTTT. It translates to CASSEGWDNQPQHF.

V is TRBV19 and J is TRBJ1-1, with D unresolved. The V end lost 7 bases, the J end lost 4 bases, and 7 bases lay between the germline ends. The V gene's germline CDR1 is LNHDA and CDR2 SQIVND (reference sequence). The CDR3 extends over 11 amino acids. CDR3 protein: CASTNGTEAFF. In DNA form, the CDR3 reads TGTGCCAGTACTAACGGCACTGAAGCTTTCTTT.

The table lists this clonotype with a few counts. CDR3 protein: CASSQDLAGTNPYNEQFF. In nucleotides, the CDR3 is TGCGCCAGCAGCCAAGATCTCGCCGGGACTAATCCCTACAATGAGCAGTTCTTC. The genes are TRBV4-3 and TRBJ2-1, with 7 positions matching TRBD2. The CDR3 is made up of 18 amino acids. V dropped 0 bases and J dropped 2; count of bases not matched to a gene: 10. CDR1 is LGHNA, CDR2 YSLEER, per germline.

The chain couples TRBV6-2 or TRBV6-3 to TRBJ2-7; 7 nucleotides match TRBD1. V was pared by 5 bases and J by 3 bases, with 7 bases of the junction left unmatched. This CDR3 is 14 amino acids long. CDR1 and CDR2 from the germline V gene are MNHEY and SVGEGT. Here the CDR3 reads CASSQLRDSYEQYF. CDR3 nucleotides: TGTGCCAGCAGTCAACTCCGGGACAGCTACGAGCAGTACTTC.

The chain uses TRBV7-9 and TRBJ1-1; no reliable D call. The CDR3 runs 15 residues. Trimming pared 1 base from V and 1 base from J, leaving 10 bases between. Germline V lookup: CDR1 SEHNR, CDR2 FQNEAQ (reference sequence). Here the CDR3 reads CASSLVQPSNTEAFF. CDR3 sequence (DNA): TGTGCCAGCAGCTTAGTCCAACCGTCGAACACTGAAGCTTTCTTT.

The genes are TRBV11-3 and TRBJ2-3, with D perhaps given as TRBD1 or TRBD2 (5 bases each). Germline CDR1 reads SGHNT; CDR2 reads YENEEA. The CDR3 totals 17 residues. V lost 0 bases to trimming and J lost 0 bases, with 13 bases between them. This CDR3 reads CASSLDEAGTSTDTQYF. The CDR3 DNA sequence: TGTGCCAGCAGCTTAGATGAGGCAGGGACGAGCACAGATACGCAGTATTTT.

V and J are TRBV29-1 and TRBJ2-2, with 7 bases aligning to TRBD2. Trimming took 4 bases from V and 7 from J; bases not matched to a gene: 3. Looked up from germline, CDR1 is SQVTM and CDR2 is ANQGSEA. The CDR3 has 12 amino acids. CDR3 bases: TGCAGCGTTGGGGAGGGACTCGGGGAGCTGTTTTTT. Amino acids: CSVGEGLGELFF.

The V and J genes are TRBV7-9 and TRBJ2-7; D is unclear. V shed 3 bases and J shed 0 bases, with 9 bases lying between them. The CDR3 spans 14 residues. The germline gives CDR1 SEHNR, CDR2 FQNEAQ (reference sequence). The CDR3 is CASSLYQDSYEQYF. The CDR3 bases are TGTGCCAGCAGCTTGTACCAGGACTCCTACGAGCAGTACTTC. The complete variable domain, with remaining parts taken from reference TRBV7-9 and TRBJ2-7, reads DTGVSQNPRHKITKRGQNVTFRCDPISEHNRLYWYRQTLGQGPEFLTYFQNEAQLEKSRLLSDRFSAERPKGSFSTLEIQRTEQGDSAMYLCASSLYQDSYEQYFGPGTRLTVT.

In nucleotides, the CDR3 is TGTGCCACCAGCAGAGCGGCAGGGAGCCGTGAGCAGTTCTTC. It is translated as CATSRAAGSREQFF. The chain couples TRBV15 to TRBJ2-1, with D perhaps assigned TRBD1 or TRBD2 (5 bases each). The CDR3 covers 14 residues. The V end lost 1 base, the J end lost 9 bases, and 13 bases lay between the germline ends. CDR1 LNHNV and CDR2 YYDKDF come from the germline V gene (reference sequence).

The genes are TRBV20-1 and TRBJ1-2; no firm D call. The CDR3 is made up of 13 amino acids. Trimming stripped 2 bases from V and 7 bases from J, with 14 bases between. From germline, CDR1 is DFQATT and CDR2 SNEGSKA (reference sequence). The CDR3 sequence is CSARIDSRPGYTF. The DNA of the CDR3 is TGCAGTGCTAGAATCGATTCTAGACCTGGCTACACCTTC.

The chain has TRBV12-3 or TRBV12-4 and TRBJ2-7; weak D call: TRBD2 (6 bases). The germline V and J ends were trimmed by 6 bases and 3 bases, with 12 bases remaining between them. The CDR3 contains 13 residues. In DNA, the CDR3 is TGTGCCAGCAGATTCGGGGGACTCTACGAGCAGTACTTC. Its protein product is CASRFGGLYEQYF.

The CDR3 loop is CSADPAAQETQYF. For the CDR3, the DNA is TGCAGCGCCGACCCGGCAGCCCAAGAGACCCAGTACTTC. The V and J genes are TRBV29-1 and TRBJ2-5; D ambiguous. The V end lost 7 bases, the J end lost 1 base, and 13 bases lay between the germline ends. The CDR3 is made up of 13 amino acids. Germline V lookup: CDR1 SQVTM, CDR2 ANQGSEA.

This clonotype was recorded at least ten times. The chain couples TRBV7-8 to TRBJ2-2; perhaps TRBD2 as D (5 bases). Germline V CDR1 and CDR2: SGHVS, FQNEAQ. The ends were cut back, 1 base at V and 5 bases at J, with 8 bases in the middle. The CDR3 is 14 amino acids. CDR3 nucleotide sequence: TGTGCCAGCAGCTTAGGAGGGAGAACCGGGGAGCTGTTTTTT. Translated: CASSLGGRTGELFF. Full variable domain (remainder filled in from reference TRBV7-8 and TRBJ2-2): GAGVSQSPRYKVAKRGQDVALRCDPISGHVSLFWYQQALGQGPEFLTYFQNEAQLDKSGLPSDRFFAERPEGSVSTLKIQRTQQEDSAVYLCASSLGGRTGELFFGEGSRLTVL.

The table lists this clonotype with a few counts. The V gene is TRBV20-1, the J gene TRBJ2-4; 7 positions match TRBD2. V was pared by 2 bases and J by 1 base, with 5 bases of the junction left unmatched. Germline V CDR1 and CDR2: DFQATT, SNEGSKA (reference sequence). The CDR3 covers 15 residues. The CDR3 DNA reads TGCAGTGCTAGATCTGGGGGGGGTGCCAAAAACATTCAGTACTTC. It translates to CSARSGGGAKNIQYF.

J is TRBJ1-4 and V is TRBV7-2, with 8 bases lining up with TRBD1. The V segment lost 5 bases and the J segment 7 bases; nucleotides outside the gene matches: 6. Germline V gives CDR1 SGHTA, CDR2 FQGNSA. The CDR3 loop spans 14 amino acids. The CDR3 region is CASSTRTGSEKLFF. The CDR3 DNA is TGTGCCAGCAGCACCAGGACAGGGAGTGAAAAACTGTTTTTT. Combining the CDR3 with reference TRBV7-2 and TRBJ1-4 gives the whole variable domain GAGVSQSPSNKVTEKGKDVELRCDPISGHTALYWYRQSLGQGLEFLIYFQGNSAPDKSGLPSDRFSAERTGGSVSTLTIQRTQQEDSAVYLCASSTRTGSEKLFFGSGTQLSVL.

Worth noting for this clonotype: At one end, the junction sequence differs from germline, possibly due to a read error. V is TRBV7-2 and J is TRBJ2-1; D not resolved. The CDR3 is 15 residues long. Germline V gene lookup returns CDR1 SGHTA and CDR2 FQGNSA. CDR3 in DNA: TGTGCCTGCAGCGAACGTCGGCAGACCTACAATGAGCAGTTCTTC. Translation: CACSERRQTYNEQFF.

V gene TRBV9 combines with J gene TRBJ2-5; D is undetermined. The J call is uncertain, as TRBJ2-7 better fits the DNA end. From germline, CDR1 is SGDLS and CDR2 YYNGEE. The CDR3 sequence is 16 residues long. Here the CDR3 DNA reads TGTGCCAGCAGCGTAGATCCCACTTGCGCGACCTACGAGCAGTACTTC. It encodes CASSVDPTCATYEQYF.

The chain couples TRBV28 to TRBJ2-1; D is perhaps TRBD1 or TRBD2 (6 bases each). Germline CDR1 and CDR2: MDHEN and SYDVKM. V gave up 5 bases and J gave up 0 bases, with 14 bases separating them. This CDR3 region has 16 residues. CDR3 bases: TGTGCCAGCAGTCGCGACAGGAGGGGCTCCTACAATGAGCAGTTCTTC. This encodes CASSRDRRGSYNEQFF. The whole variable domain, filled in from reference TRBV28 and TRBJ2-1, reads DVKVTQSSRYLVKRTGEKVFLECVQDMDHENMFWYRQDPGLGLRLIYFSYDVKMKEKGDIPEGYSVSREKKERFSLILESASTNQTSMYLCASSRDRRGSYNEQFFGPGTRLTVL.

This clonotype appeared a few times. The V gene is TRBV15, the J gene TRBJ1-1, with D uncertain. CDR3 length: 14 amino acids. V was pared by 0 bases and J by 1 base, with 6 bases between. CDR1 is LNHNV, CDR2 YYDKDF, per germline (reference sequence). CDR3 DNA: TGTGCCACCAGCAGAGATCCCCAGAACACTGAAGCTTTCTTT. This sequence encodes CATSRDPQNTEAFF.

The sample holds a few counts of this clonotype. This chain joins TRBV20-1 and TRBJ2-7; D is possibly TRBD1 (7 bases). Germline V lookup: CDR1 DFQATT, CDR2 SNEGSKA (reference sequence). CDR3 length: 16 amino acids. V was pared by 6 bases and J by 1 base, with 22 bases between. The CDR3 spells CSAEGRTGVHSYEQYF. CDR3 coding DNA: TGCAGTGCGGAGGGTAGAACAGGGGTACATTCCTACGAGCAGTACTTC.

Notes on this clonotype: Relative to the germline gene, one junction end is altered; a read error may explain this. The V gene is TRBV7-9, the J gene TRBJ2-3; D might be TRBD2 (5 bases). The germline gives CDR1 SEHNR, CDR2 FQNEAQ (reference sequence). The CDR3 sequence is 15 residues long. This CDR3 is CANSLAFGLLDTQYF. CDR3 nucleotide sequence: TGTGCCAACAGCTTAGCGTTTGGGCTTTTGGATACGCAGTATTTT.

V usage is TRBV29-1 and J usage is TRBJ2-2; D gene ambiguous. The germline V gene encodes CDR1 SQVTM and CDR2 ANQGSEA. V dropped 5 bases and J dropped 1 base, with 17 bases sitting between them. The CDR3 extends over 16 amino acids. Here the CDR3 reads CSVPSWTSKNTGELFF. The CDR3 region has the DNA TGCAGCGTTCCCTCGTGGACCTCGAAGAACACCGGGGAGCTGTTTTTT.

The chain employs TRBV5-1 and TRBJ2-7; 11 nucleotides line up with TRBD2. CDR3 length: 19 amino acids. V trimming: 0 bases; J trimming: 0 bases; junction bases outside the gene matches: 11. Germline V gene lookup returns CDR1 SGHRS and CDR2 YFSETQ. As DNA, the CDR3 is TGCGCCAGCAGCTTGGCCGGTGACGCTAGCGGGGGGCCCTCCTACGAGCAGTACTTC. It encodes CASSLAGDASGGPSYEQYF.